These 22 T cell receptor beta chains share one sample of origin, sequenced in a study of blood T cells in healthy people across ages. A J-beta primer mix and a sample-barcoded 5' primer were used in a second PCR of about 6 to 12 cycles. TCRdb called the 5' RACE reads again in MiXCR, with one record for every CDR3 protein. The sample has 700,000 to 800,000 distinct CDR3 sequences; 43% are singletons. The specimen sequenced was blood. The receptors were sampled from a woman in her fifties or sixties in good health.

This clonotype showed up many times. The V and J genes are TRBV7-9 and TRBJ2-1, with 10 bases identical to TRBD2. Per germline, CDR1 SEHNR and CDR2 FQNEAQ (reference sequence). The junction had 5 bases not matched to a gene; V was cut back by 5 bases and J by 4 bases. This CDR3 has 15 amino acids. The CDR3 DNA reads as TGTGCCAGCAGCCTAACTAGCGGGGTATACAATGAGCAGTTCTTC. This encodes CASSLTSGVYNEQFF.

This clonotype was counted between two and nine times. This chain uses TRBV6-2 or TRBV6-3 with TRBJ2-3, with D possibly matching TRBD2 (6 bases). Between the trimmed V and J ends, which lost 5 bases and 5 bases, there was a span of 20 bases. Germline CDR1 MNHEY, CDR2 SVGEGT. The CDR3 runs 16 residues. For the CDR3, the DNA is TGTGCCAGCAGTCCCAGGGTGTTGGGGGGTCGAGATACGCAGTATTTT. Protein product: CASSPRVLGGRDTQYF.

This chain connects TRBV7-9 to TRBJ2-3, with TRBD1 matching 10 bases. V shed 4 bases, J shed 4 bases, and the junction held 8 bases outside the gene matches. The CDR3 runs 16 residues. Per the germline V gene, CDR1 is SEHNR and CDR2 is FQNEAQ (reference sequence). In DNA, the CDR3 is TGTGCCAGCAGCTGGGACAGGGGCCAAGCTTCAGATACGCAGTATTTT. Its protein is CASSWDRGQASDTQYF.

The gene calls are TRBV29-1 and TRBJ2-1; D is perhaps TRBD2 (5 bases). Germline V gene sequence: CDR1 SQVTM, CDR2 ANQGSEA. CDR3 length equals 12 residues. The V end was cut by 6 bases, the J end by 5 bases, with 11 bases between. The CDR3 bases are TGCAGCGTCGCGGGCCGGAACAATGAGCAGTTCTTC. Its protein product is CSVAGRNNEQFF.

This clonotype has at least ten counts. The chain couples TRBV12-3 or TRBV12-4 to TRBJ2-1; D is perhaps TRBD1 (6 bases). Trimming left V 7 bases short and J 4 bases short, with 17 bases between. This CDR3 is 15 amino acids long. CDR3 in amino acids: CASTLVGAGYNEQFF. The CDR3 nucleotides are TGTGCCAGCACCTTAGTGGGGGCCGGGTACAATGAGCAGTTCTTC.

V gene TRBV7-2 combines with J gene TRBJ2-5; 10 bases map to TRBD2. After removal of 7 bases from V and 3 bases from J, the junction contained 17 bases not matched to a gene. The CDR3 covers 18 residues. Germline-derived CDR1 and CDR2 are SGHTA and FQGNSA. In DNA form, the CDR3 reads TGTGCCAGCACCTTTAAAACTAGCGGGACCCTATCGGAAGAGACCCAGTACTTC. This gives the protein CASTFKTSGTLSEETQYF.

This clonotype appeared a few times. For the CDR3, the DNA is TGTGCCAGCAGCTTTACGACCGGACAGGGTACCACCGGGGAGCTGTTTTTT. Residues: CASSFTTGQGTTGELFF. This chain connects TRBV3-1 to TRBJ2-2; 8 bases line up with TRBD1. CDR3 length: 17 amino acids. Germline-derived CDR1 and CDR2 are LGHDT and YNNKEL (reference sequence). The junction had 12 bases not matched to a gene; V was cut back by 5 bases and J by 4 bases.

Notes on this clonotype: Since a much larger clone is just one base distant, this may be a read error. This chain connects TRBV12-3 or TRBV12-4 to TRBJ2-1; D gene uncertain. Trimming cost V 0 bases and J 6 bases, with 9 bases left between them. CDR3 length equals 14 residues. Written as DNA, the CDR3 is TGTGCCAGCAGTTTAGCGGAGACTGTCAATGAGCAGTTCTTC. This codes for CASSLAETVNEQFF.

The rearrangement uses TRBV21-1 and TRBJ2-3; the DNA was not used to check the table's D call, TRBD1. TRBV21-1 counts as a pseudogene. The CDR3 is made up of 17 amino acids. The CDR3 coding sequence is TGTGCCAGCAGGGATCCCGGACAGGGAGCAAGCACAGATACGCAGTATTTT. This sequence encodes CASRDPGQGASTDTQYF.

The table lists this clonotype with a count of one. The rearrangement links TRBV6-1 to TRBJ1-1, with TRBD1 matching over 9 bases. V lost 0 bases to trimming and J lost 0 bases; unmatched junction nucleotides: 2. This CDR3 spans 16 amino acids. CDR1 and CDR2 from the germline V gene are MNHNS and SASEGT. The CDR3 DNA follows: TGTGCCAGCAGTGAAGCGGGACAGGGCCTGAACACTGAAGCTTTCTTT. Translating gives CASSEAGQGLNTEAFF.

A remark on this clonotype: With a much larger clone just one base away, this may be a read error. The chain links TRBV6-5 to TRBJ2-7; 9 nucleotides match TRBD2. The CDR3 length is 17 residues. Trimming removed 4 bases from V and 7 bases from J; junction bases left unmatched: 17. Germline loops: CDR1 MNHEY, CDR2 SVGAGI. CDR3 sequence reads: CASSLRLADLSYNEQYF. CDR3 DNA: TGTGCCAGCAGTTTACGACTAGCGGATCTATCCTACAATGAGCAGTACTTC.

This clonotype turned up a few times. The chain has TRBV5-1 and TRBJ2-5; D is undetermined. V was shortened by 4 bases and J by 1 base, with 8 bases between the two germline ends. The CDR3 is 13 amino acids. The V gene's germline CDR1 is SGHRS and CDR2 YFSETQ. Here the CDR3 DNA reads TGCGCCAGCAGCGGGGTGACCCAAGAGACCCAGTACTTC. This sequence encodes CASSGVTQETQYF.

The V and J genes are TRBV7-9 and TRBJ1-2; 7 nucleotides agree with TRBD1. The V and J ends lost 4 bases and 8 bases, in that order; junction bases with no gene match: 4. The CDR3 contains 12 residues. CDR1 and CDR2 from the germline V gene are SEHNR and FQNEAQ (reference sequence). For the CDR3, the DNA is TGTGCCAGCAGCTCCAACAGGGGAGGCTACACCTTC. It specifies CASSSNRGGYTF.

This chain uses TRBV7-9 with TRBJ1-2; D uncertain. This CDR3 is built from 16 residues. Trimming pared 3 bases from V and 6 bases from J, leaving 20 bases between. Germline CDR1 reads SEHNR; CDR2 reads FQNEAQ (reference sequence). CDR3 in DNA: TGTGCCAGCAGCTTGCCGCGAGGCAGTCCTGTCGATGGCTACACCTTC. Its protein product is CASSLPRGSPVDGYTF.

V is TRBV15 and J is TRBJ2-1, with TRBD1 as a possible D gene (6 bases). Trimming took 7 bases from V and 5 from J, leaving 12 bases between them. CDR1 is LNHNV and CDR2 is YYDKDF in the germline V gene (reference sequence). This CDR3 spans 13 amino acids. CDR3 nucleotide sequence: TGTGCCACCAAACAGGGATCCCACAATGAGCAGTTCTTC. Translated, it gives CATKQGSHNEQFF. Looking up the rest from reference TRBV15 and TRBJ2-1 gives the full variable domain: DAMVIQNPRYQVTQFGKPVTLSCSQTLNHNVMYWYQQKSSQAPKLLFHYYDKDFNNEADTPDNFQSRRPNTSFCFLDIRSPGLGDTAMYLCATKQGSHNEQFFGPGTRLTVL.

J is TRBJ2-5 and V is TRBV6-1; 12 nucleotides agree with TRBD2. The germline V gene encodes CDR1 MNHNS and CDR2 SASEGT. V trimming: 2 bases; J trimming: 3 bases; junction bases outside the gene matches: 4. This CDR3 has 16 residues. The CDR3 sequence: CASSERLAGVKETQYF. The CDR3 nucleotides are TGTGCCAGCAGTGAAAGACTAGCGGGAGTTAAAGAGACCCAGTACTTC.

This clonotype was counted only a few times. This chain joins TRBV29-1 and TRBJ2-1; TRBD1 or TRBD2 may be the D gene (6 bases each). Germline V gene data show CDR1 as SQVTM and CDR2 as ANQGSEA. The CDR3 length is 16 residues. Trimming took 1 base from V and 1 from J, leaving 14 bases between them. This CDR3 reads CSVEGGASGSYNEQFF. CDR3 in DNA: TGCAGCGTTGAAGGGGGGGCCAGCGGTTCCTACAATGAGCAGTTCTTC.

The chain carries TRBV20-1 and TRBJ2-4, with 8 bases aligning to TRBD2. In germline, CDR1 is DFQATT, CDR2 SNEGSKA (reference sequence). This CDR3 region has 11 residues. CDR3 region: CRASGGNIQYF. CDR3 bases: TGCAGAGCCAGCGGGGGAAACATTCAGTACTTC.

The CDR3 sequence is CASSSTGEGPQHF. DNA of the CDR3: TGCGCCAGCAGCTCGACGGGGGAGGGACCCCAGCATTTT. The chain joins TRBV5-1 to TRBJ1-5, with D tentatively TRBD1 (5 bases). Germline loops: CDR1 SGHRS, CDR2 YFSETQ. This CDR3 spans 13 amino acids. The V end lost 3 bases, the J end lost 10 bases, and 14 bases lay between the germline ends.

This clonotype was seen just once. CDR3 in DNA: TGCAGTGCCGCCGACAGCCGGGGGGGCTATGGCTACACCTTC. The encoded protein is CSAADSRGGYGYTF. This chain uses TRBV20-1 with TRBJ1-2; D is perhaps TRBD1 (5 bases). Germline V gene sequence: CDR1 DFQATT, CDR2 SNEGSKA (reference sequence). V dropped 6 bases and J dropped 4 bases, with 18 bases sitting between them. The CDR3 sequence is 14 residues long.

This chain joins TRBV29-1 and TRBJ2-2; 8 bases map to TRBD1. The length of the CDR3 is 16 residues. V lost 0 bases and J lost 6; bases outside the gene matches: 9. The V gene's germline CDR1 is SQVTM and CDR2 ANQGSEA. The CDR3 nucleotides are TGCAGCGTTGAAGAAAGGGGCAGGGGGCGACCCGGGGAGCTGTTTTTT. Its translation: CSVEERGRGRPGELFF.

In its sample, this clonotype was seen a few times. The chain recombines TRBV28 with TRBJ2-3; weak D call: TRBD2 (6 bases). The CDR3 sequence is 16 residues long. Germline V gene data show CDR1 as MDHEN and CDR2 as SYDVKM. The V end was cut by 3 bases, the J end by 1 base, with 14 bases between. The CDR3 loop reads CASSFQEGRGTDTQYF. CDR3 DNA sequence: TGTGCCAGCAGTTTTCAGGAGGGTCGTGGCACAGATACGCAGTATTTT.